These T cell receptor beta chains were read from a single sample in a study of monozygotic twins with inflammatory bowel disease. With the 5' RACE reads reprocessed, TCRdb shows one record per CDR3 protein and no DNA. The listing records fewer than 550,000 distinct CDR3 sequences. Sequenced: blood. The receptors originated from a human donor with ulcerative colitis or Crohn's disease, or a healthy co-twin of an affected twin (not recorded which). The CDR3 runs from the conserved cysteine through the conserved F or W. The order of the fields is CDR3 protein, V gene, J gene.

CASLVLDLAGGSYEQYF	TRBV6-1	TRBJ2-7
CSALPETNSPLHF	TRBV20-1	TRBJ1-6
CASSVPQAFSTEAFF	TRBV7-3	TRBJ1-1
CSASRLAGDQETQYF	TRBV20-1	TRBJ2-5
CASSENVQETQYF	TRBV9	TRBJ2-5
CASSVDPVGGRNYGYTF	TRBV9	TRBJ1-2
CASSPPGELHYEQYF	TRBV5-1	TRBJ2-7
CASSVGQTLPDTQYF	TRBV9	TRBJ2-3
CSVEDPGQGGMNTEAFF	TRBV29-1	TRBJ1-1
CASSYGWTGVGTEAFF	TRBV6-2/TRBV6-3	TRBJ1-1
CASSQSRFPLHF	TRBV3-1	TRBJ1-6
CSARVGSIAEQYF	TRBV20-1	TRBJ2-7
CASSPWFYEQYF	TRBV7-3	TRBJ2-7
CASSLEGSNQPQHF	TRBV5-1	TRBJ1-5
CASSHGWDRDSPLHF	TRBV4-1	TRBJ1-6
CASSPGYNAKKLFF	TRBV7-2	TRBJ1-4
CASTAGGRTGELFF	TRBV27	TRBJ2-2
CTVGLAGSYNEQFF	TRBV29-1	TRBJ2-1
CASSLSTGGYEQYF	TRBV27	TRBJ2-7
CASILGLAGGPSKETQYF	TRBV12-3/TRBV12-4	TRBJ2-5
CASSFQLAGPYNEQFF	TRBV5-1	TRBJ2-1
CASSTAGTSGNEQFF	TRBV9	TRBJ2-1
CASSPRTGGGNEQFF	TRBV5-1	TRBJ2-1
CASSLAPQVTYEQYF	TRBV5-1	TRBJ2-7
CATSRTDPKYGYTF	TRBV15	TRBJ1-2
CASSPGQGLGEQYF	TRBV18	TRBJ2-7
CASSSPTWGYEQYF	TRBV28	TRBJ2-7
CASSPPTGGSYNEQFF	TRBV18	TRBJ2-1
CASSPGGITEAFF	TRBV18	TRBJ1-1
CAWSLGRSYEQYF	TRBV30	TRBJ2-7
CSAPSDNTEAFF	TRBV20-1	TRBJ1-1
CASRGTDSSLGANVLTF	TRBV25-1	TRBJ2-6
CASSQDSAGDETQYF	TRBV4-2	TRBJ2-5
CASSTLSASSYNEQFF	TRBV19	TRBJ2-1
CSARDSDGRATYNEQFF	TRBV20-1	TRBJ2-1
CSARGEQGTREQYF	TRBV20-1	TRBJ2-7
CSARVLGEQFF	TRBV20-1	TRBJ2-1
CASSIFIGKKAFF	TRBV19	TRBJ1-1
CATSRGASSRDTQYF	TRBV15	TRBJ2-3
CASSQLRTSTDTQYF	TRBV14	TRBJ2-3
CASSLRQGKAYEQYF	TRBV5-6	TRBJ2-7
CASSYQQGRNEKLFF	TRBV6-5	TRBJ1-4
CASSQEGSRVFSSSYNEQFF	TRBV4-1	TRBJ2-1
CSAASPDLRGEQYF	TRBV29-1	TRBJ2-7
CAISESGTGFYEQYF	TRBV10-3	TRBJ2-7